Listed below are T cell receptor beta chains from one sample, sequenced in a study of cytotoxic CD8 clonotypes in ibrutinib-treated CLL. TCRdb's table, derived via immunoSEQ multiplex PCR, lists solely in-frame clones and lacks some. The data contain 200,000 to 250,000 clones, nearly 80% of them singletons. The input for sequencing was PBMCs, taken after 12 months of ibrutinib treatment. These TCRs come from a human donor with chronic lymphocytic leukemia. The CDR3 runs from the conserved cysteine through the conserved F or W. The D gene is left open where the match is weak. For some rows the clone size is stated as once, few or many, or as a class when expanded; others skip it.

>TRBV11-1|TRBJ2-1|.|.
TGTGCCAGCAGCTACAGACTAGACAATGAGCAGTTCTTC
CASSYRLDNEQFF
>TRBV27|TRBJ1-1|.|.
TGTGCCAGCAGTTTACCCCAGGGGCTGGGCACTGAAGCTTTCTTT
CASSLPQGLGTEAFF
>TRBV6-1|TRBJ1-4|.|.
TGTGCCAGCAGTGGCGGGGTAAATGAAAAACTGTTTTTT
CASSGGVNEKLFF
>TRBV10-3|TRBJ2-7|.|TRBD1
TGTGCCATCAGGTCCGGGACAGGGCCAAACGAGCAGTACTTC
CAIRSGTGPNEQYF
>TRBV9|TRBJ1-6|.|.
TGTGCCAGCAGCGCCCGGGGGGGGGCCCTTAATTCACCCCTCCACTTT
CASSARGGALNSPLHF
>TRBV7-8|TRBJ1-1|.|TRBD1
TGTGCCAGCAGCTTAGCGAAGCGGACAGGGAGGACTGAAGCTTTCTTT
CASSLAKRTGRTEAFF
>TRBV5-6|TRBJ2-7|few|.
TGTGCCAGCAGCTTAAACAACGAGCAGTACTTC
CASSLNNEQYF
>TRBV7-9|TRBJ2-7|.|.
TGTGCCAGCAGCCCCAACCCCGGGGGTGAGCAGTACTTC
CASSPNPGGEQYF
>TRBV6-5|TRBJ1-5|.|.
TGTGCCAGCAGAGGCAGGGAATCTCAGCCCCAGCATTTT
CASRGRESQPQHF
>TRBV11-2|TRBJ2-7|.|.
TGTGCCAGCAGCTTAGATCGGTACGAGCAGTACTTC
CASSLDRYEQYF
>TRBV19|TRBJ1-5|many|TRBD1
TGTGCCAGTAGGGGGACAGGGAAGTGGCCCCAGCATTTT
CASRGTGKWPQHF
>TRBV6-1|TRBJ1-2|.|TRBD1
TGTGCCAGCAGTGGACTACGGGGACAGGGGAGCTGGGACTATGGCTACACCTTC
CASSGLRGQGSWDYGYTF
>TRBV18|TRBJ2-7|few|TRBD1
TGTGCCAGCTCACGACAGGGTTCACGCGAGCAGTACTTC
CASSRQGSREQYF
>TRBV27|TRBJ2-7|.|.
TGTGCCAGCAGTTTACTAACAGGAACATACGAGCAGTACTTC
CASSLLTGTYEQYF
>TRBV5-4|TRBJ2-1|.|TRBD2
TGTGCCAGCAGCTCTAGCGGGGTCTCCTACAATGAGCAGTTCTTC
CASSSSGVSYNEQFF
>TRBV25-1|TRBJ2-1|.|.
TGTGCCAGCAGTTCCCGGAGCTCCTACAATGAGCAGTTCTTC
CASSSRSSYNEQFF
>TRBV6-6|TRBJ2-7|few|TRBD1
TGTGCCAGCGCAGGGGGCTACGAGCAGTACTTC
CASAGGYEQYF
>TRBV28|TRBJ1-2|.|.
TGTGCCAGCAGCGACACACCAAACTATGGCTACACCTTC
CASSDTPNYGYTF
>TRBV28|TRBJ1-1|.|.
TGTGCCAGCAGTTTTTTCACCCAGTCTGAAGCTTTCTTT
CASSFFTQSEAFF
>TRBV6-1|TRBJ1-2|few|TRBD1
TGTGCCAGCAGTGAAGCGGAGACAGGGGGCTATGGCTACACCTTC
CASSEAETGGYGYTF